The TCR beta chain under discussion was sequenced for a study of cytomegalovirus exposure and HLA in healthy donors (dated by TCRdb to 2016 to 2017). Regarding the study in general: An earlier analysis of 587 of the donors reported under 300 Gb of sequence data and approximately 120 million unique TCR beta sequences obtained from roughly 170 million T cells. All discovery cohort repertoires had been generated using a single sequencing platform. Rather than using new phenotypic data, the later analysis identified candidate immune exposures from TCR beta sequences and from how often those sequences occurred across donors. Donor age, sex, ethnicity and CMV serostatus were compiled alongside the repertoire data. Because of strong linkage in the cohort, 5 or 6 DR-DQ haplotypes were treated as single units for association and clustering. HLA typing included class I and class II loci at four-digit resolution. Across some 400 genotyped donors of the cohort, an average of about 250,000 unique TCR beta nucleotide sequences per donor were sequenced, and roughly 20% of those sequences were non-productive. The genetic ancestry cluster associated with self-reported Caucasian donors included 70% to 85% of the 300 to 450 genotyped donors. Along with the roughly 700-subject first cohort, a separate validation cohort of 120 different subjects was used. The number of typed donors differed by locus: roughly 629-640 for A, B, C, DRB1 and DQB1; approximately 520 for DQA1; around 580 for DPA1; and some 470 for DPB1. The T cell repertoires of around 670 subjects were profiled by immunosequencing and related to cytomegalovirus serostatus. The study was designed to test whether signatures of past pathogen exposure could be identified by cataloging public T cell receptors. An early release covering roughly 580 HLA-typed donors comprised about 320 gigabases of sequencing data and around 85 million unique TCR sequences. An earlier analysis of roughly 580 of the donors used high-throughput TCR beta sequencing to judge whether each TCR beta V gene segment behaved as functional or pseudogenic. To predict cytomegalovirus infection status, the study brought together high-throughput TCR immunosequencing, statistical association of individual TCRs with disease status, and machine learning. A later genetic analysis used genome-wide SNP genotypes for about 60% of the roughly 700 donors, treating that subset as a discovery cohort. A later analysis re-examined previously published TCR beta repertoires from over 500 donors and added high-resolution HLA genotyping to investigate patterns of TCR occurrence. Here is what the overall study found, with its caveats: The only immune exposure information available for the cohort was CMV serostatus. An earlier analysis of some 560 of the donors showed that most TCR beta V segments appeared in productive rearrangements either about 87% or about 30% of the time, which broadly matched IMGT annotations. In a later analysis, the rate of TCR association differed among HLA loci, with DRB1 alleles having the most associated TCRs and HLA-C alleles having the fewest. A group of highly shared sequence variants was considered likely to be a technical artifact of the sequencing pipeline. Linkage disequilibrium might explain the correlated functional status among segregating V segments, but an unknown experimental factor could not be ruled out. Roughly uniform sequencing depth across donors was assumed in presence/absence analyses, although this assumption may not hold. HLA typing was unavailable for some donors at each locus, so association tests used only the typed subset. According to a later genetic analysis, donors in an Asian-associated ancestry cluster had fewer N-insertions in productive TCRs than the roughly 700-donor mean. In a later analysis, HLA-associated TCR beta chains were found to be more clonally expanded and to have lower generation probabilities than equally common non-associated chains. The study listed approximately 150 TCR beta chains as associated with cytomegalovirus. A later analysis associated 16,951 TCR beta sequences with specific HLA alleles at a false discovery rate of 0.05. Most CMV-associated TCR beta chains appeared to be HLA-restricted in a later analysis, and the HLA associations seemed to be driven largely by CMV exposure. When HLA alleles, especially DR and DQ, strongly co-occurred, TCR associations were difficult to assign to individual alleles. In a later genetic analysis, a missense DCLRE1C variant was associated with V-gene and J-gene trimming of TCR beta chains, and the association was replicated in an independent cohort. It was suggested by the authors that the approach could potentially be generalized to other disease states and immunological phenotypes. This cohort had only TCR beta chains sequenced, and the lack of alpha or paired-chain data limited which features could be detected. While some public TCRs were present in many individuals, most TCR sequences turned up only very rarely across donors. A further reported finding was that TCR beta sequences accurately predicted the HLA-A and HLA-B alleles for most subjects in the first cohort. A few of the identified cytomegalovirus-associated TCR beta chains were confirmed in vitro to be specific for cytomegalovirus antigens. Several of the top co-occurrence clusters appeared to be linked to parvovirus B19, influenza, CMV and Epstein-Barr virus, according to a later analysis. The earlier analysis of 587 of the donors excluded fewer than 20 rarely observed V segments, including chromosome 9 orphons, because counts were too low. The classifier was reported to diagnose cytomegalovirus status with high specificity and sensitivity in both the original cohort and the validation cohort.

Library creation used the immunoSEQ multiplex PCR assay. For the multiplex PCR, a mixture combining 60 forward primers for TCR Vbeta segments and 13 reverse primers for TCR Jbeta segments was used. The CDR3 region of rearranged TCR beta genes was amplified from genomic DNA by a multiplex PCR assay. The Illumina HiSeq System was used to sequence the amplified TCR beta libraries as 87-base-pair reads. On the study's bioinformatics: A later analysis tallied roughly 80 million unique TCR beta chains across the 650 to 750 repertoires, and some 12 million of those chains were shared by two or more donors. Raw reads were error-corrected and collapsed into unique sequences by a nearest-neighbor algorithm in which closely related sequences were merged to remove PCR and sequencing errors. CDR3 sequences were aligned to IMGT reference sequences to assign V, D and J gene segments. Each retained sequence needed at least a six-nucleotide match to both a V gene segment and a J gene segment. A rearrangement counted as productive if the CDR3 had no stop codons and remained in frame with V and J, and every other rearrangement counted as non-productive. CDR3 was defined by IMGT convention, running from the second conserved V-encoded cysteine to the conserved J-encoded phenylalanine. The earlier analysis of roughly 590 of the donors excluded sequences that lacked an unambiguous match to a single V gene segment. In an earlier analysis of more than 500 of the donors, a V segment was called functional when productive rearrangements were above 56.7%, and segregating when the standard deviation between donors exceeded 5%. A statistical classification framework was developed to diagnose cytomegalovirus status using the catalog of TCR beta chain sequences. In a later analysis, V and J genes were assigned by comparing TCR nucleotide sequences against IMGT/GENE-DB human TR gene sequences. A later analysis assigned CDR3 sequences and most-parsimonious VDJ recombination scenarios with the TCRdist pipeline. A later analysis defined each TCR beta chain by its CDR3 amino acid sequence plus V-gene family, and excluded reads lacking a unique V-gene family. To address suspected cross-contamination and a sequencing artifact, a later analysis removed under 600 highly shared, low-generation-probability nucleotide sequences. In a later analysis, a clonal expansion index was calculated for each public chain from normalized within-repertoire ranks of inferred template counts. Generation probabilities in a later analysis came from a VDJ recombination model fitted to out-of-frame rearrangements, and those results were checked against IGoR. Hypergeometric tests were used in a later analysis to score TCR-TCR, TCR-HLA and TCR-CMV co-occurrence, with a repertoire-size bias correction applied to the TCR pairs. In a later analysis, false discovery rates were estimated by permuting HLA or CMV assignments 20 times. In a later analysis, co-occurring TCRs were grouped using DBSCAN, with TCRdist sequence similarity added in when clustering inside HLA-allele-positive subsets. Repertoires with fewer than 30,000 or more than 120,000 public chains were left out of co-occurrence clustering, as were about 5 repertoires with anomalous nucleotide sharing. TCRdb provides this immuneACCESS table in a form limited to in-frame rearrangements. Some clones are lacking; in checked studies, under half of them reflect an unresolved V gene, and why the rest are absent is not known. V, J and clone size reflect that table, while D and trimming were determined from the DNA. This sample's clone table shows tens of thousands of clones. Around 3.8% of the sample is in the top ten clones.

A word on this clone: The antigen it recognizes is unknown.

In total, roughly 710 healthy bone marrow donors made up the cohort. At the time of sampling, all cohort members were nominally healthy, though unrecorded immune exposures were likely present. The donor tested CMV seropositive and was one of the 289 seropositive cohort members. A peripheral blood sample was collected from each donor, and TCR beta sequencing was performed on peripheral blood mononuclear cells. Genomic DNA extraction from the blood cell samples was performed with the Qiagen DNeasy Blood Extraction Kit. The material sequenced was PBMCs. This TCR came from a female donor in good health and CMV-seropositive.

For the CDR3, the sequence is CATSSIYTGTTNTEAFF. In nucleotides, the sequence is TGTGCCACCAGCAGCATTTACACCGGGACAACTAACACTGAAGCTTTCTTT. The rearrangement joined TRBV15 to TRBJ1-1, with TRBD1 tentatively as D gene (6 bases match). V gives up 3 bases and J gives up 2 bases, and the segment between their germline ends measures 19 bases. CDR1 and CDR2, looked up from the germline V gene (reference sequence), are LNHNV and YYDKDF. Its CDR3 holds 17 amino acids, cysteine through phenylalanine. CDR3 DNA is the only sequence kept; it has 51 bases, read in frame from the first base.